A selection of T cell receptor beta chains follows, all from one sample in a study of OX40 agonist ivuxolimab in advanced cancers. Libraries were prepared by immunoSEQ multiplex PCR; TCRdb keeps only in-frame clonotypes and omits some of them. The repertoire includes about 100,000 clones, 91% of them detected once, and approximately 0.58% sits in the top ten. Sequencing was performed on CD4+ or CD8+ T cells sorted from blood, taken in a trial of the OX40 agonist ivuxolimab. The receptors originated from an adult with an advanced solid tumor such as melanoma, head and neck, liver or kidney cancer. Each CDR3 is given with its conserved first and last residue.

V gene	J gene	CDR3 protein
TRBV28	TRBJ2-1	CASKASGRRSYNEQFF
TRBV5-1	TRBJ2-5	CASSPGQGSLTQYF
TRBV6-5	TRBJ2-7	CASSSRDRGLGEQYF
TRBV7-9	TRBJ1-5	CASSLLLEAGVMNQPQHF
TRBV29-1	TRBJ2-7	CSVDSGNLYEQYF
TRBV2	TRBJ1-1	CASTLGANTEAFF
TRBV5-1	TRBJ2-5	CASSLGGTGRNLYF
TRBV19	TRBJ1-1	CASKTGGNTEAFF
TRBV5-1	TRBJ2-5	CASTMAGRQETQYF
TRBV5-5	TRBJ1-2	CASSAITGGYGYTF
TRBV6-1	TRBJ2-4	CASSGGGSGDIQYF
TRBV18	TRBJ2-2	CASSPSTTNTGELFF
TRBV5-1	TRBJ2-5	CASSFGGREETQYF
TRBV28	TRBJ1-2	CASRYRGFDYGYTF
TRBV11-3	TRBJ2-7	CASSLAGGDLYEQYF
TRBV30	TRBJ2-4	CAWSADRLAKNIQYF
TRBV11-3	TRBJ2-7	CASSPDRARSYEQYF
TRBV5-1	TRBJ1-5	CASSLEGFNQPQHF